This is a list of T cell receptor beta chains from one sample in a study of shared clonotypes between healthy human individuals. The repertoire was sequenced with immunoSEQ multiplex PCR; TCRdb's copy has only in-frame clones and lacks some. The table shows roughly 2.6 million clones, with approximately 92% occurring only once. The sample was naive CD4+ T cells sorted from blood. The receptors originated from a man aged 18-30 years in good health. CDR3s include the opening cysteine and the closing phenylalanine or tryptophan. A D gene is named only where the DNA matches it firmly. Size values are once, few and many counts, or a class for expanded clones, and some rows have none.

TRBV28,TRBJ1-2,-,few,TGTGCCAGCAGTTTAGGAACGGGGCGGTACTATGGCTACACCTTC,CASSLGTGRYYGYTF
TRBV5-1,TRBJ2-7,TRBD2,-,TGCGCCAGCAGCTTGGGGGCGGGAGTTTACGAGCAGTACTTC,CASSLGAGVYEQYF
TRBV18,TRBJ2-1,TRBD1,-,TGTGCCAGCTCAGGAAAACAGGGGGCGTTGGGGAATGAGCAGTTCTTC,CASSGKQGALGNEQFF
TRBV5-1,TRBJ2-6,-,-,TGCGCCAGCAGCAGCCGGGACTTGGGCGAATCTGGGGCCAACGTCCTGACTTTC,CASSSRDLGESGANVLTF
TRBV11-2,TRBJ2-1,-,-,TGTGCCAGCAGCGTTAATAGCGGAGGCTACAATGAGCAGTTCTTC,CASSVNSGGYNEQFF
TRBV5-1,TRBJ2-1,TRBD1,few,TGCGCCAGCAGCTCGGGACAGGGGTACTACAATGAGCAGTTCTTC,CASSSGQGYYNEQFF
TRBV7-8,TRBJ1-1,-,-,TGTGCCAGCAGCAAATTGCCCACCGGGACAAGGGTCACTGAAGCTTTCTTT,CASSKLPTGTRVTEAFF
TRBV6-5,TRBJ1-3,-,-,TGTGCCAGCAGTAGAGGGGGGAAGACTGGAAACACCATATATTTT,CASSRGGKTGNTIYF
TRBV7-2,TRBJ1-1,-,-,TGTGCCAGCAGCTTACACATAATGAACACTGAAGCTTTCTTT,CASSLHIMNTEAFF
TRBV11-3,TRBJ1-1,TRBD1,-,TGTGCCAGCAGCTTACCGGGACAGGGTTTT,CASSLPGQGF
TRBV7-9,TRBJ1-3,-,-,TGTGCCAGCAGCTTAGTTGGTGGAAACACCATATATTTT,CASSLVGGNTIYF
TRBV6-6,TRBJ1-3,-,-,TGTGCCAGCACAAGTCCAGGGGCGGTGGCCGGAAACACCATATATTTT,CASTSPGAVAGNTIYF
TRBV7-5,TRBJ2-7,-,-,TGTGCCAGAAGCCCAACAAGCACTAGCGGGAACTACGAGCAGTACTTC,CARSPTSTSGNYEQYF
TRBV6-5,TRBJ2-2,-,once,TGTGCCAGCAGTTACCTAGCGATTGCGGGCACCGGGGAGCTGTTTTTT,CASSYLAIAGTGELFF
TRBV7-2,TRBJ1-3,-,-,TGTGCTGGGGGGAGCGCTGGAAACACCATATATTTT,CAGGSAGNTIYF
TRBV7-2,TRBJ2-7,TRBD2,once,TGTGCCAGCAGCTTAAGACTAGCCCCCTCCTACGAGCAGTACTTC,CASSLRLAPSYEQYF
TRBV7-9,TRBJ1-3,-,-,TGTGCCAGCAGCTTGACAGAAATCCTCTCTGGAAACACCATATATTTT,CASSLTEILSGNTIYF
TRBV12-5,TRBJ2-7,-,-,TGTGCTAGTGGTTTGGTGCCCACCCTAGCTTGGGAGCAGTACTTC,CASGLVPTLAWEQYF
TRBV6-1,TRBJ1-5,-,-,TGTGCCAGCAAAGGACAGACCTATAGCAATCAGCCCCAGCATTTT,CASKGQTYSNQPQHF
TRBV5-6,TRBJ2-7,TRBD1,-,TGTGCCAGCAGCGTTATACCGGGACAGGGTTTCTACGAGCAGTACTTC,CASSVIPGQGFYEQYF
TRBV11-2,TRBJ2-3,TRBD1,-,TGTGCCAGCAGGCGAACAGGGGCTAGCACAGATACGCAGTATTTT,CASRRTGASTDTQYF
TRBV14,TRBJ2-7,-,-,TGTGCCAGCAGCCAAGGTGGCGGGGGCACCTACGAGCAGTACTTC,CASSQGGGGTYEQYF
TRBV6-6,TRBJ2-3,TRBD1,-,TGTGCCACCCGGGGACAGTGGGGTTCTTCGTGGGATACGCAGTATTTT,CATRGQWGSSWDTQYF
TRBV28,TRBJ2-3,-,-,TGTGCCAGCAGTACAGGGACGGGGACAGATACGCAGTATTTT,CASSTGTGTDTQYF
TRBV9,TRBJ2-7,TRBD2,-,TGTGCCAGCAGCGAAGGAGCGGGGGGGTGGCAAGGGAGTCCCTACGAGCAGTACTTC,CASSEGAGGWQGSPYEQYF
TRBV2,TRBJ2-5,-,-,TGTGCCAGCAGTGAAATGGAGCAAGAGACCCAGTACTTC,CASSEMEQETQYF
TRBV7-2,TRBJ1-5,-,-,TGTGCCAGCAGCGATACCCAAATAGGAGGGGATCCCCAGCATTTT,CASSDTQIGGDPQHF
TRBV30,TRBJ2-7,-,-,TGTGCCTGGAGTGTCCGGGGTTGGGAGCAGTACTTC,CAWSVRGWEQYF
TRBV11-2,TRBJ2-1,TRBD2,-,TGTGCCAGCAGCTTAGAATTCGGACTAGCGGGGGAGCAGTTCTTC,CASSLEFGLAGEQFF
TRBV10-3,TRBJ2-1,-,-,TGTGCCATGTCTCCGGCGGGATCCTACAATGAGCAGTTCTTC,CAMSPAGSYNEQFF
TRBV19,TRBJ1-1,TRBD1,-,TGTGCCAGTAGTATTCTCCCCGGGACAGGGAACACTGAAGCTTTCTTT,CASSILPGTGNTEAFF
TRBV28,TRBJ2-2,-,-,TGTGCCAGCAGTTCGTCGGGACTCCCGCCCGGGGAGCTGTTTTTT,CASSSSGLPPGELFF
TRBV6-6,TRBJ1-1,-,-,TGTGCCAGCAATGAACAGACTAACACTGAAGCTTTCTTT,CASNEQTNTEAFF
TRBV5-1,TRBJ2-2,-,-,TGCGCCAGCAGCCAAACGCAAGGCTACGGGGAGCTGTTTTTT,CASSQTQGYGELFF
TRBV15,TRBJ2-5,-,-,TGTGCCACCAGCAGAGAACAACGTGAAGAGACCCAGTACTTC,CATSREQREETQYF
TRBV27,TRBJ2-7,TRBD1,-,TGTGCCAGCACAGACAGGGTTTCCTACGAGCAGTACTTC,CASTDRVSYEQYF
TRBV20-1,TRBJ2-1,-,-,TGCAGCGCCAGTAACAATGAGCAGTTCTTC,CSASNNEQFF
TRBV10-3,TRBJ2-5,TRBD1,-,TGTGCCATCAGTTTGACAGGGGAAGAGACCCAGTACTTC,CAISLTGEETQYF
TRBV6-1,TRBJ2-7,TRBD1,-,TGTGCCAGCGGATTACAGGGGTTCAACGAGCAGTACTTC,CASGLQGFNEQYF
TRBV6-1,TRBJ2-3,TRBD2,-,TGTGCCAGCAGTGAAGGGACTAGCGGGGCCAGTGGTACGCAGTATTTT,CASSEGTSGASGTQYF
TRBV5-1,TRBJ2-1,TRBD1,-,TGCGCCAGCAGCTTGGTTCTTGCGACAGGGCTCTACAATGAGCAGTTCTTC,CASSLVLATGLYNEQFF
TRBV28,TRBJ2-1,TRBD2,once,TGTGCCACCGGGGGGGGAACCTACAATGAGCAGTTCTTC,CATGGGTYNEQFF
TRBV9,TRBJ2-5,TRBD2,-,TGTGCCAGCAGCGTAGCTACGCTAGCGGGGGGTCAAGAGACCCAGTACTTC,CASSVATLAGGQETQYF
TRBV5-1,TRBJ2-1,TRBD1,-,TGCGCCAGCAGCCCGGGACAGGGTCGTTCCTACAATGAGCAGTTCTTC,CASSPGQGRSYNEQFF
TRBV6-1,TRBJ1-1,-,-,TGTGCCAGCAGTGAACCGACAGTGGGAAGCACTGAAGCTTTCTTT,CASSEPTVGSTEAFF